This T cell receptor (beta chain) appears in the sequencing data of a study of monozygotic twins with inflammatory bowel disease. TCRdb reanalyzed the 5' RACE reads and collapses them to one entry per CDR3 protein, without DNA. The clone table shows about 440,000 distinct CDR3 sequences, with the ten largest holding roughly 2.3%. Concerning this clonotype: What it binds is not known.

Whole blood, unsorted for T cells, was the source of total RNA. The CDR3 runs to 17 residues. Germline assignment: CDR1 SGHRS and CDR2 YFSETQ. General study results and limits: With others, IBD patients shared fewer clonotypes than healthy twins did, especially with disease activity. Diversity of TCRbeta measured by inverse Simpson was lower in IBD patients than in healthy co-twins. No difference in repertoire similarity was seen between concordant and discordant twins, possibly because power was limited.

The sequenced sample was blood. This TCR was sampled from a human donor with ulcerative colitis or Crohn's disease, or a healthy co-twin of an affected twin (not recorded which). The chain uses TRBV5-1 and TRBJ2-7; without DNA, the TCRdb call of TRBD2 cannot be checked. CDR3 protein: CASSLGLLGASLDEQYF.